The 5 T cell receptor beta chains given below trace back to one sample, sequenced in a study of T-cell reconstitution after alpha-beta-depleted transplantation in children. The authors prepared the TCRbeta library with unique molecular identifiers. TCRdb re-called the PCR reads with MiXCR, one entry per CDR3 protein. The sample shows under 850,000 distinct CDR3 sequences, 13% of them seen only once. The sequenced sample was PBMCs, obtained before TCRalphabeta/CD19-depleted stem cell transplant. The source of these receptors is a girl aged 2 to 10 with congenital amegakaryocytic thrombocytopenia, due to receive a stem cell transplant.

This clonotype was recorded at least ten times. This sequence joins TRBV20-1 and TRBJ2-1; TRBD2 aligns across 8 bases. V was clipped by 6 bases and J by 8 bases; unmatched bases: 15. This CDR3 comprises 15 residues. The germline gives CDR1 DFQATT, CDR2 SNEGSKA (reference sequence). The CDR3 protein is CSATVRSGRSDEQFF. CDR3 DNA: TGCAGTGCCACAGTCCGGAGCGGGAGAAGCGATGAGCAGTTCTTC.

This clonotype was found a few times. The CDR3 bases are TGTGCCTGGAGTTCGACTAGAAGCTACAATGAGCAGTTCTTC. This gives the protein CAWSSTRSYNEQFF. This chain uses TRBV30 with TRBJ2-1, with D perhaps TRBD2 (6 bases). V was shortened by 2 bases and J by 3 bases, with 11 bases between the two germline ends. The germline V gene has CDR1 GTSNPN and CDR2 SVGIG (reference sequence). The CDR3 covers 14 residues.

The V call is TRBV7-8, the J call TRBJ2-7; D is perhaps TRBD1 (5 bases). V lost 1 base to trimming and J lost 5 bases, with 9 bases between them. This CDR3 is built from 13 residues. Germline V gene sequence: CDR1 SGHVS, CDR2 FQNEAQ. The CDR3 region is CASSLEGKDEQYF. CDR3 nucleotide sequence: TGTGCCAGCAGCTTAGAGGGGAAGGACGAGCAGTACTTC.

This clonotype was counted ten times or more. This chain connects TRBV24-1 to TRBJ2-2; no clear D gene. Germline CDR1 reads KGHDR; CDR2 reads SFDVKD. The V end was cut by 1 base, the J end by 6 bases, with 5 bases between. The CDR3 contains 13 residues. The CDR3 sequence: CATSDLPAGELFF. In DNA, the CDR3 is TGTGCCACCAGTGATTTACCCGCCGGGGAGCTGTTTTTT.

This chain links TRBV20-1 with TRBJ2-3, with D uncertain. This CDR3 is 11 amino acids long. Per the germline V gene, CDR1 is DFQATT and CDR2 is SNEGSKA (reference sequence). Trimming took off 2 bases at V and 7 bases at J, with 7 bases between the two ends. CDR3 coding DNA: TGCAGTGCTAGAAGGCAGAATACGCAGTATTTT. Protein product: CSARRQNTQYF.